These 31 T cell receptor beta chains originate from one sample sequenced in a study of tumor and adjacent non-tumor tissue in lung cancer. No cell sorting was done before RNA was extracted from the tissue. This non-tumor lung sample came from over 3 cm beyond the tumor edge. A modified ARM-PCR protocol with three rounds of nested PCR amplified TCRbeta. One entry per CDR3 protein results from TCRdb running MiXCR on the multiplex PCR reads. The sample yields about 80,000 distinct CDR3 sequences, about 82% seen once. The material sequenced was distant non-tumor lung tissue. Source of these receptors: a man in his fifties or sixties with non-small cell lung cancer.

The chain carries TRBV11-3 and TRBJ2-3; D may match TRBD1 or TRBD2 (5 bases each). This CDR3 has 15 residues. CDR1 SGHNT and CDR2 YENEEA come from the germline V gene. V was shortened by 10 bases and J by 6 bases, with 23 bases between the two germline ends. The DNA of the CDR3 is TGTGCCAACAGTTTCGTGAGGGGAGCGAGGGATACGCAGTATTTT. It specifies CANSFVRGARDTQYF.

The chain is built from TRBV4-3 and TRBJ1-2; possibly TRBD1 for D (5 bases). Looked up from germline, CDR1 is LGHNA and CDR2 is YSLEER. This CDR3 has 15 residues. With 2 bases removed from V and 13 bases from J, the gap between germline ends came to 23 bases. The CDR3 DNA reads as TGCGCCAGCAGCCAACTCCTGGGGGGGAACTATGACTGCACCTTC. The encoded protein is CASSQLLGGNYDCTF.

A note on this clonotype: Sequence at one end of the junction differs from germline and may be a read error. V is TRBV11-3 and J is TRBJ2-2, with 11 nucleotides matching TRBD2. The CDR3 contains 17 residues. Germline CDR1 is SGHNT and CDR2 is YENEEA. CDR3 sequence (DNA): TGTGCCAGCAACCACCTCGCGACTAGCGGGGCGACCGGGGAGATGTTTTTT. Its translation: CASNHLATSGATGEMFF. The complete variable domain, with remaining parts taken from reference TRBV11-3 and TRBJ2-2, reads EAGVVQSPRYKIIEKKQPVAFWCNPISGHNTLYWYLQNLGQGPELLIRYENEEAVDDSQLPKDRFSAERLKGVDSTLKIQPAELGDSAVYLCASNHLATSGATGEMFFGEGSRLTVL.

This chain links TRBV6-6 with TRBJ2-3, with 12 nucleotides matching TRBD2. Looked up from germline, CDR1 is MNHNY and CDR2 is SVGAGI (reference sequence). J lost 3 bases, V lost 4 bases, and 14 bases had no gene match. CDR3 length: 19 amino acids. This chain's CDR3 is CASSSPTSGGIQDTDTQYF. CDR3 coding DNA: TGTGCCAGCAGTTCGCCTACTAGCGGGGGGATTCAGGATACAGATACGCAGTATTTT.

As for this clonotype: The junction does not match germline at one end; this may be a read error. J is TRBJ2-3 and V is TRBV7-9, with TRBD2 matching 11 bases. Per the germline V gene, CDR1 is SEHNR and CDR2 is FQNEAQ (reference sequence). CDR3 length: 16 amino acids. CDR3 nucleotides: TGTGGCAGCCCAGCGGTACTAGCGGGAGCTGCAGATACGCAGTATTTT. Translating it yields CGSPAVLAGAADTQYF.

Notes on this clonotype: A junction end diverges from the germline sequence, so it may reflect a read error. This chain links TRBV12-3 or TRBV12-4 with TRBJ2-1, with 10 bases lining up with TRBD2. The CDR3 loop spans 17 amino acids. This chain's CDR3 is CACSPAAGGPRHNEQFF. CDR3 DNA: TGTGCCTGCAGCCCTGCAGCGGGAGGGCCACGACACAATGAGCAGTTCTTC.

With regard to this clonotype: At one boundary the junction diverges from the germline segment, which might be a read error. The chain links TRBV6-5 to TRBJ2-3; a possible D gene is TRBD1 (8 bases). The CDR3 sequence is 16 residues long. Looked up from germline, CDR1 is MNHEY and CDR2 is SVGAGI. Written as DNA, the CDR3 is TGTCCCAGCAGTTCTGGACAGGGAAGAGGGAGGGATATGCAGTTTTTT. It encodes CPSSSGQGRGRDMQFF.

In regard to this clonotype: One junction end does not reproduce the germline sequence, and a read error may be involved. The chain joins TRBV11-2 to TRBJ2-5; perhaps TRBD1 as D (5 bases). The CDR3 consists of 14 residues. Germline V gene sequence: CDR1 SGHAT, CDR2 FQNNGV. CDR3 nucleotide sequence: TGTGCCAGCAGCTTTGGACACGTCCAAGAGACCAAGTACTTC. This translates into CASSFGHVQETKYF.

As for this clonotype: The conserved phenylalanine or tryptophan is not found at the CDR3 terminus, so this likely reflects a read error. The limits of the CDR3 on the DNA are not certain, so only TCRdb's listed CDR3 is given. This CDR3 reads CASSSYWVEQHS. The V and J genes are TRBV6-2 or TRBV6-3 and TRBJ2-7. The CDR3 numbers 12 amino acids, ends counted. CDR1 MNHEY and CDR2 SVGEGT come from the germline V gene.

The chain couples TRBV10-3 to TRBJ1-2; D possibly corresponds to TRBD1 (6 bases). This CDR3 is built from 13 residues. Trimming stripped 6 bases from V and 2 bases from J, with 10 bases between. Germline V gene sequence: CDR1 ENHRY, CDR2 SYGVKD. The chain's CDR3 is CAISTGQNYGYTF. The CDR3 nucleotides are TGTGCCATCAGCACTGGACAGAACTATGGCTACACCTTC.

The V call is TRBV29-1, the J call TRBJ2-2; D is perhaps TRBD2 (5 bases). Trimming left V 4 bases short and J 8 bases short, with 8 bases between. Per the germline V gene, CDR1 is SQVTM and CDR2 is ANQGSEA. The CDR3 length is 11 residues. The CDR3 nucleotides read TGCAGCGTTGGAGGGCGGGGGGAGCTGTTTTTT. Its protein product is CSVGGRGELFF.

As to this clonotype: Mismatch with germline at one junction end may stem from a read error. V usage is TRBV6-5 and J usage is TRBJ2-1; possibly TRBD1 for D (5 bases). The CDR3 is 14 residues long. Germline V gives CDR1 MNHEY, CDR2 SVGAGI. The CDR3 DNA sequence: TGTGCCAGCAGTTACGGCGGACACTACGATGAGCAGTTCTTC. It codes for CASSYGGHYDEQFF.

About this clonotype: Given a much more abundant clone one base away, this may be a read error. V and J are TRBV7-9 and TRBJ1-1; no clear D. V lost 10 bases and J lost 4, with 13 bases in between. This CDR3 is built from 12 residues. Germline V CDR1 and CDR2: SEHNR, FQNEAQ (reference sequence). The CDR3 reads CATNRGGTEAFF. CDR3 DNA: TGTGCCACCAACCGTGGAGGCACTGAAGCTTTCTTT.

The chain has TRBV11-2 and TRBJ2-5; D is ambiguous. Trimming cost V 3 bases and J 5 bases, with 16 bases left between them. The germline gives CDR1 SGHAT, CDR2 FQNNGV. The length of the CDR3 is 15 residues. Written as DNA, the CDR3 is TGTGCCAGCAGCTTGGACCAAAACGTACGGGAGACCCAGTACTTC. The encoded protein is CASSLDQNVRETQYF.

Points on this clonotype: Mismatch with germline at one junction end may stem from a read error. The gene calls are TRBV29-1 and TRBJ1-1, with D uncertain. This CDR3 has 15 amino acids. CDR1 and CDR2 from the germline V gene are SQVTM and ANQGSEA. CDR3 in amino acids: CSVEERDGKNTEVFF. The CDR3 DNA reads as TGCAGCGTTGAAGAGAGAGACGGAAAGAACACTGAAGTTTTCTTT.

The sample holds one count of this clonotype. A read error may account for a junction end that differs from germline. The rearrangement links TRBV28 to TRBJ2-7, with 7 bases aligning to TRBD2. Germline lookup yields CDR1 MDHEN and CDR2 SYDVKM. This CDR3 is built from 14 residues. CDR3 DNA sequence: TGTGCCAGCAGTATAGGCGGGAGCGCATACGAGCATTACTTC. Protein: CASSIGGSAYEHYF.

The V call is TRBV11-2, the J call TRBJ2-1, with D perhaps TRBD2 (5 bases). The CDR3 loop spans 14 amino acids. Trimming pared 8 bases from V and 6 bases from J, leaving 17 bases between. Germline CDR1 is SGHAT and CDR2 is FQNNGV. CDR3 region: CASGRVGGCNEQFF. For the CDR3, the DNA is TGTGCCAGCGGCCGGGTAGGAGGCTGCAATGAGCAGTTCTTC.

In the case of this clonotype: The junction departs from the called germline gene at one end, perhaps through a read error. The V and J genes are TRBV11-2 and TRBJ2-6; the match to TRBD1 covers 7 bases. CDR3 size: 19 residues. The germline V gene has CDR1 SGHAT and CDR2 FQNNGV. The CDR3 nucleotides are TGTGCCAGCAGCTTACTTCCAAAGGACAGGCCCTTTGGGGCCATCGTCCTGACTTTC. This gives the protein CASSLLPKDRPFGAIVLTF.

Concerning this clonotype: At one of its ends the junction is not consistent with the germline gene, which may arise from a read error. The chain is built from TRBV7-2 and TRBJ2-4, with 7 positions matching TRBD1. CDR1 and CDR2 from the germline V gene are SGHTA and FQGNSA. The CDR3 is 15 residues long. The CDR3 reads CASSIHTGAKNIRYF. CDR3 sequence (DNA): TGTGCCAGCAGCATCCATACAGGGGCCAAAAACATTCGGTACTTC.

Turning to this clonotype: The junction departs from germline at one end; a sequencing error may be responsible. The chain links TRBV2 to TRBJ2-5, with D possibly TRBD2 on 5 matching bases. Germline V gives CDR1 SNHLY, CDR2 FYNNEI. The CDR3 sequence is 15 residues long. The CDR3 nucleotides read TGTACCAGCAGTGAAGGCCGCGTCGGGGTAGAGACCCAGTACTTC. Translating gives CTSSEGRVGVETQYF.

The chain uses TRBV11-3 and TRBJ1-2; D call uncertain. V lost 3 bases and J lost 10, with 9 bases in between. CDR3 size: 11 residues. Per germline, CDR1 SGHNT and CDR2 YENEEA. CDR3 in amino acids: CASSFAWVYTF. For the CDR3, the DNA is TGTGCCAGCAGCTTTGCCTGGGTCTACACCTTC.

Points on this clonotype: A junction end diverges from the germline sequence, so it may reflect a read error. This chain joins TRBV11-3 and TRBJ2-2; tentatively, D is TRBD2 (6 bases). The CDR3 consists of 14 residues. The germline gives CDR1 SGHNT, CDR2 YENEEA. The CDR3 DNA sequence: TGTGCCTGCAGCTTTACGATCGAGCCCGGGGGGCTGTTTTTT. It specifies CACSFTIEPGGLFF.

The chain employs TRBV6-5 and TRBJ1-2; D is undetermined. Germline values: CDR1 MNHEY, CDR2 SVGAGI. Trimming cost V 8 bases and J 3 bases, with 16 bases left between them. The CDR3 is 14 residues long. The CDR3 here is CASCQTPGDYGYTF. The CDR3 region has the DNA TGTGCCAGCTGCCAGACCCCCGGTGACTATGGCTACACCTTC.

The V call is TRBV29-1, the J call TRBJ2-3; D may match TRBD1 or TRBD2 (5 bases each). Germline CDR1 SQVTM, CDR2 ANQGSEA. The CDR3 loop spans 12 amino acids. V lost 4 bases to trimming and J lost 8 bases, with 13 bases between them. CDR3 DNA: TGCAGCGTTGGGCAGGGAGACGGTACGCAGTATTTT. Translation gives CSVGQGDGTQYF.

Remarks on this clonotype: A junction end diverges from the germline sequence, so it may reflect a read error. This chain joins TRBV6-1 and TRBJ2-6; a possible D gene is TRBD1 (5 bases). Germline V gene lookup returns CDR1 MNHNS and CDR2 SASEGT. The CDR3 runs to 15 residues. The CDR3: CASSDISSGANILTF. CDR3 nucleotide sequence: TGTGCCAGCAGTGACATCTCCTCTGGGGCCAACATCCTGACTTTC.

Worth noting for this clonotype: A read error may be the cause here, since a much bigger clone is one base away. The V and J genes are TRBV28 and TRBJ2-1, with a weak D call TRBD2 (6 bases). Per the germline V gene, CDR1 is MDHEN and CDR2 is SYDVKM. This CDR3 has 15 amino acids. This CDR3 is CVSSRAGRVYNEQFF. The CDR3 nucleotides read TGTGTCAGCAGCAGAGCGGGCCGGGTTTACAATGAGCAGTTCTTC.

As to this clonotype: The junction departs from the called germline gene at one end, perhaps through a read error. The V call is TRBV11-3, the J call TRBJ2-3, with D perhaps assigned TRBD1 or TRBD2 (6 bases each). The CDR3 contains 16 residues. Germline loops: CDR1 SGHNT, CDR2 YENEEA. The CDR3, as DNA: TGTGCCAGCAGCTTAGTTGCTGGGGGGCGGACAGATACGCTGTATTTT. Protein sequence: CASSLVAGGRTDTLYF.

In this sample, this clonotype turned up once. This likely comes from a read error, as the CDR3 has no conserved phenylalanine or tryptophan at its end. The V and J genes are TRBV28 and TRBJ1-5, with no clear D. The V gene lost 1 base and the J gene lost 6 bases, with 19 bases spanning the gap. CDR3 length: 17 amino acids. Germline V lookup: CDR1 MDHEN, CDR2 SYDVKM. The CDR3 sequence is CASSLFYTGKCGQPQHL. DNA of the CDR3: TGTGCCAGCAGTTTATTTTACACGGGGAAATGTGGTCAGCCCCAGCATTTG.

As regards this clonotype: As the CDR3 is not closed by the conserved phenylalanine or tryptophan, this likely results from a read error. No DNA is shown, since the ends of the CDR3 on it are uncertain; the CDR3 is the one TCRdb lists. The rearrangement joins TRBV11-2 to TRBJ2-5; TRBD1 is the table's D call, not checked against the DNA. The CDR3 is 13 residues long, counting both termini. The germline V gene has CDR1 SGHAT and CDR2 FQNNGV. The CDR3 here is CASSLGGGETQYY.

Notes on this clonotype: Germline and junction disagree at one end, which may indicate a read error. This chain joins TRBV11-2 and TRBJ2-6, with 7 bases fitting TRBD1. The V gene's germline CDR1 is SGHAT and CDR2 FQNNGV. The CDR3 is made up of 19 amino acids. CDR3 in amino acids: CASSLDPKDRPSGANVLTF. CDR3 DNA: TGCGCCAGCAGCTTAGATCCAAAGGACAGGCCCTCAGGGGCCAACGTCCTGACTTTC.

With regard to this clonotype: The CDR3 does not close with the conserved phenylalanine or tryptophan, likely indicating a read error. Because the CDR3's place on the DNA is in doubt, the DNA is left out and the CDR3 is given as listed by TCRdb. The J gene is TRBJ2-1, the V gene TRBV5-6; the table's TRBD1 call for D was not verified on the DNA. The CDR3 extends over 16 residues, inclusive of both ends. CDR1 is SGHDT, CDR2 YYEEEE, per germline. The CDR3 sequence is CASRHDRGEVYNEEFY.